One and the same sample provided the 32 T cell receptor beta chains below, sequenced in a study of Ad26.COV2.S vaccination and SARS-CoV-2 variants. The method was immunoSEQ multiplex PCR; TCRdb's version includes in-frame clones alone and lacks a portion of them. This sample has 400,000 or so clones, with approximately 90% found just once. Treatment meaning: about 20 received Ad26.COV2.S at low or high dose, single or two shots; 5 received placebo; per-sample allocation not given. Each sample was drawn 63 days after the first injection (of vaccine or placebo). Sequenced material: peripheral blood, taken in a trial of Ad26.COV2.S vaccine versus placebo. The receptors originated from a person aged 18-65 years who received the Ad26.COV2.S COVID-19 vaccine or a placebo.

This sequence joins TRBV2 and TRBJ1-2; tentatively, D is TRBD1 (6 bases). The CDR3 loop spans 13 amino acids. The germline V gene has CDR1 SNHLY and CDR2 FYNNEI. Trimming removed 9 bases at V and 5 bases at J, with 16 bases between. Written as DNA, the CDR3 is TGTGCCAGTAGACAGGCCGCAGCTTATGGCTACACCTTC. Translation: CASRQAAAYGYTF.

The chain uses TRBV11-2 and TRBJ2-5, with D perhaps TRBD1 (6 bases). The length of the CDR3 is 15 residues. Germline V gives CDR1 SGHAT, CDR2 FQNNGV. Trimming cost V 5 bases and J 7 bases, with 20 bases left between them. The CDR3 is CASSPLDRSARTQYF. CDR3 DNA: TGTGCCAGCAGCCCTCTAGACAGGTCCGCACGGACCCAGTACTTC.

This clone appeared a single time. The CDR3 loop is CASSLVGAQETQYF. CDR3 nucleotides: TGTGCCAGCAGCTTAGTAGGGGCCCAAGAGACCCAGTACTTC. The chain uses TRBV7-8 and TRBJ2-5, with TRBD1 as a possible D gene (5 bases). The CDR3 loop spans 14 amino acids. V lost 1 base to trimming and J lost 1 base, with 7 bases between them. The germline gives CDR1 SGHVS, CDR2 FQNEAQ.

As DNA, the CDR3 is TGTGCCAGCAGCACCGTAAATTCACCCCTCCACTTT. It codes for CASSTVNSPLHF. The chain recombines TRBV2 with TRBJ1-6; no reliable D call. CDR3 length: 12 residues. CDR1 and CDR2 (germline): SNHLY, FYNNEI. Between the trimmed V and J ends, which lost 6 bases and 7 bases, there was a span of 7 bases. The complete variable domain, with remaining parts taken from reference TRBV2 and TRBJ1-6, reads EPEVTQTPSHQVTQMGQEVILRCVPISNHLYFYWYRQILGQKVEFLVSFYNNEISEKSEIFDDQFSVERPDGSNFTLKIRSTKLEDSAMYFCASSTVNSPLHFGNGTRLTVT.

J is TRBJ1-2 and V is TRBV12-3 or TRBV12-4, with D tentatively TRBD1 (6 bases). The CDR3 runs to 13 residues. V was clipped by 6 bases and J by 5 bases, with 13 bases between them. The CDR3 here is CASRAGERYGYTF. CDR3 nucleotide sequence: TGTGCCAGCAGAGCAGGGGAGAGGTATGGCTACACCTTC.

Only a few counts were recorded for this clone. This chain connects TRBV4-1 to TRBJ2-3, with TRBD2 matching 10 bases. Germline V lookup: CDR1 MGHRA, CDR2 YSYEKL. V lost 4 bases and J lost 5; bases outside the gene matches: 12. The CDR3 is made up of 17 amino acids. Here the CDR3 DNA reads TGCGCCAGCAGCCCGGACTGGAGCGGGGGGGCAATAGATACGCAGTATTTT. The encoded protein is CASSPDWSGGAIDTQYF.

The V call is TRBV27, the J call TRBJ1-2; D gene unclear. The CDR3 contains 13 residues. Germline CDR1 and CDR2: MNHEY and SMNVEV (reference sequence). The V gene lost 5 bases and the J gene lost 2 bases, with 9 bases spanning the gap. The CDR3 DNA sequence: TGTGCCAGCAGTCAAACAGAGAACTATGGCTACACCTTC. Translating it yields CASSQTENYGYTF.

This chain uses TRBV11-3 with TRBJ2-5; D gene unclear. Per germline, CDR1 SGHNT and CDR2 YENEEA. The CDR3 runs to 13 residues. The V end was cut by 1 base, the J end by 3 bases, with 6 bases between. Written as DNA, the CDR3 is TGTGCCAGCAGCTTAGTTAACAAAGAGACCCAGTACTTC. Its translation is CASSLVNKETQYF.

The rearrangement joins TRBV7-6 to TRBJ2-2; D not certain. The germline V gene has CDR1 SGHVS and CDR2 FNYEAQ. Trimming stripped 2 bases from V and 5 bases from J, with 27 bases between. This CDR3 contains 20 residues. The CDR3 is CASSLNQLAPSRLHTGELFF. For the CDR3, the DNA is TGTGCCAGCAGCTTAAACCAACTCGCTCCGTCTAGACTCCATACCGGGGAGCTGTTTTTT.

J is TRBJ1-2 and V is TRBV29-1; 11 bases map to TRBD1. Germline CDR1 SQVTM, CDR2 ANQGSEA. J was trimmed by 7 bases and V by 3 bases; bases with no gene match: 7. This CDR3 spans 14 amino acids. CDR3 sequence: CSVDSGQGARGYTF. The CDR3 nucleotides read TGCAGCGTTGACAGTGGACAGGGGGCGCGTGGCTACACCTTC.

The gene calls are TRBV6-5 and TRBJ2-3; 10 positions match TRBD2. Germline V lookup: CDR1 MNHEY, CDR2 SVGAGI. CDR3 length: 15 amino acids. V gave up 7 bases and J gave up 1 base; unmatched junction bases: 5. The CDR3: CASIRSGGGTDTQYF. CDR3 bases: TGTGCCAGCATCAGAAGCGGGGGGGGCACAGATACGCAGTATTTT.

V usage is TRBV5-4 and J usage is TRBJ2-7; the match to TRBD1 covers 10 bases. The CDR3 is made up of 14 amino acids. Germline assignment: CDR1 SGHNT and CDR2 YYREEE (reference sequence). V gave up 6 bases and J gave up 6 bases; unmatched junction bases: 9. CDR3 residues: CASNRGTGDFEQYF. As DNA, the CDR3 is TGTGCCAGCAACCGGGGGACAGGGGACTTCGAGCAGTACTTC.

This clone was observed once. The chain employs TRBV27 and TRBJ2-5, with 13 bases matching TRBD2. The CDR3 sequence is 16 residues long. With 2 bases clipped from V and 2 bases from J, the junction kept 2 bases outside the gene matches. CDR1 MNHEY and CDR2 SMNVEV come from the germline V gene (reference sequence). The CDR3 bases are TGTGCCAGCAGTTTAGGACTAGCGGGGGAGCAAGAGACCCAGTACTTC. Protein: CASSLGLAGEQETQYF.

This chain links TRBV29-1 with TRBJ1-2, with D unresolved. CDR3 size: 13 residues. Trimming shortened V by 7 bases and J by 4 bases, and 16 bases separated the two germline ends. Per germline, CDR1 SQVTM and CDR2 ANQGSEA. DNA of the CDR3: TGCAGCGGGGGTGGAGGGAATAGCTATGGCTACACCTTC. Translated, it gives CSGGGGNSYGYTF.

The chain joins TRBV11-2 to TRBJ2-7; perhaps TRBD2 as D (6 bases). V lost 1 base and J lost 7, with 8 bases in between. The CDR3 runs 12 residues. CDR1 and CDR2 from the germline V gene are SGHAT and FQNNGV. This chain's CDR3 is CASSLGGNEQYF. The CDR3 DNA reads as TGTGCCAGCAGCTTAGGCGGGAATGAGCAGTACTTC.

This clone was found once. The rearrangement links TRBV5-1 to TRBJ1-6; D unclear. Per the germline V gene, CDR1 is SGHRS and CDR2 is YFSETQ. The CDR3 totals 15 residues. V shed 4 bases and J shed 3 bases, with 11 bases lying between them. The CDR3 DNA reads TGCGCCAGCAGCCAAGACTTCAACTATAATTCACCCCTCCACTTT. This sequence encodes CASSQDFNYNSPLHF.

This clone was seen a handful of times. The chain combines TRBV18 with TRBJ1-2; D gene uncertain. Germline values: CDR1 KGHSH, CDR2 LQKENI. This CDR3 comprises 12 residues. V lost 1 base, J lost 7 bases, and 7 bases lay in between. CDR3 bases: TGTGCCAGCTCACCACGTCATCTTGGCTACACCTTC. Translation gives CASSPRHLGYTF.

V and J are TRBV10-3 and TRBJ1-2; D is perhaps TRBD1 (6 bases). Trimming pared 4 bases from V and 4 bases from J, leaving 7 bases between. The V gene's germline CDR1 is ENHRY and CDR2 SYGVKD. The CDR3 consists of 12 residues. The CDR3 nucleotides are TGTGCCATCAGTGGGGACACCTATGGCTACACCTTC. Its protein is CAISGDTYGYTF.

The rearrangement links TRBV25-1 to TRBJ2-1, with TRBD1 as a possible D gene (6 bases). CDR3 size: 15 residues. The germline CDR1 and CDR2 sequences are MGHDK and SYGVNS. V was cut by 2 bases and J by 6 bases, with 14 bases left in between. The CDR3 nucleotides read TGTGCCAGCAGTGAACAGGACAGCCACGGCAATGAGCAGTTCTTC. This encodes CASSEQDSHGNEQFF.

The J gene is TRBJ2-2, the V gene TRBV19; 9 bases agree with TRBD2. Germline CDR1 and CDR2: LNHDA and SQIVND (reference sequence). V was pared by 3 bases and J by 5 bases, with 7 bases of the junction left unmatched. This CDR3 is 16 amino acids long. The CDR3: CASSIGGGASTGELFF. As DNA, the CDR3 is TGTGCCAGTAGTATCGGCGGGGGGGCCAGTACCGGGGAGCTGTTTTTT.

The V call is TRBV27, the J call TRBJ2-3; D possibly corresponds to TRBD2 (6 bases). The CDR3 has 13 amino acids. Trimming left V 2 bases short and J 6 bases short, with 9 bases between. Germline V gene sequence: CDR1 MNHEY, CDR2 SMNVEV (reference sequence). In DNA form, the CDR3 reads TGTGCCAGCAGTTTAGGTCGGGGGGATACGCAGTATTTT. It is translated as CASSLGRGDTQYF.

The V call is TRBV4-1, the J call TRBJ2-7; D is ambiguous. Per the germline V gene, CDR1 is MGHRA and CDR2 is YSYEKL. This CDR3 region has 11 residues. The V gene lost 1 base and the J gene lost 5 bases, with 3 bases spanning the gap. The CDR3 region has the DNA TGCGCCAGCAGCCAAGCGGACGAGCAGTACTTC. Amino acid sequence: CASSQADEQYF.

This rearrangement joins TRBV7-9 to TRBJ2-1, with 12 bases that match TRBD2. Germline CDR1 and CDR2: SEHNR and FQNEAQ (reference sequence). V lost 5 bases to trimming and J lost 2 bases; unmatched junction nucleotides: 1. The CDR3 extends over 15 amino acids. The CDR3 spells CASSRTSGAYNEQFF. The CDR3 DNA reads TGTGCCAGCAGCCGGACTAGCGGGGCCTACAATGAGCAGTTCTTC.

This clone was recorded once. The rearrangement joins TRBV3-1 (or the pseudogene TRBV3-2) to TRBJ1-4; 9 bases align to TRBD1. J was trimmed by 7 bases and V by 7 bases; bases with no gene match: 7. CDR1 is LGHDT and CDR2 is YNNKEL in the germline V gene (reference sequence). There are 14 residues in the CDR3. The CDR3 loop reads CASIRRQGGEKLFF. CDR3 DNA: TGTGCCAGCATTCGACGACAGGGGGGTGAAAAACTGTTTTTT.

The genes are TRBV6-2 or TRBV6-3 and TRBJ2-1; D gene unclear. Germline assignment: CDR1 MNHEY and CDR2 SVGEGT. The CDR3 is 15 residues long. Trimming removed 1 base at V and 6 bases at J, with 13 bases between. CDR3 in DNA: TGTGCCAGCAGTTACTTTTCCGGACGGACCAATGAGCAGTTCTTC. This sequence encodes CASSYFSGRTNEQFF.

This clone was detected only once. V and J are TRBV18 and TRBJ2-7; no clear D gene. The CDR3 covers 13 residues. V was trimmed by 1 base and J by 6 bases, leaving 10 bases between them. Germline V gene sequence: CDR1 KGHSH, CDR2 LQKENI. The CDR3 loop is CASSPLTKGEQYF. DNA of the CDR3: TGTGCCAGCTCACCACTAACAAAGGGCGAGCAGTACTTC.

V is TRBV10-1 and J is TRBJ1-1, with a possible D match to TRBD1 (5 bases). Trimming shortened V by 4 bases and J by 8 bases, and 8 bases separated the two germline ends. Germline values: CDR1 WNHNN, CDR2 SYGVQD (reference sequence). The CDR3 totals 11 residues. For the CDR3, the DNA is TGCGCCAGCAGTGGAAGGGGCGAAGCTTTCTTT. Its protein is CASSGRGEAFF.

The genes are TRBV18 and TRBJ1-3, with D hard to call. V lost 3 bases, J lost 0 bases, and 9 bases lay in between. The CDR3 length is 15 residues. Germline CDR1 and CDR2: KGHSH and LQKENI. The CDR3: CASSPGEGSGNTIYF. CDR3 coding DNA: TGTGCCAGCTCACCGGGAGAGGGCTCTGGAAACACCATATATTTT.

This chain connects TRBV7-9 to TRBJ2-1; no firm D call. Germline CDR1 and CDR2: SEHNR and FQNEAQ (reference sequence). V was shortened by 4 bases and J by 3 bases, with 10 bases between the two germline ends. The CDR3 sequence is 14 residues long. The CDR3 loop is CASSSTDNYNEQFF. DNA of the CDR3: TGTGCCAGCAGCTCCACTGATAACTACAATGAGCAGTTCTTC.

The V call is TRBV6-2 or TRBV6-3, the J call TRBJ1-5, with 7 bases identical to TRBD1. This CDR3 contains 18 residues. Germline lookup yields CDR1 MNHEY and CDR2 SVGEGT. J lost 6 bases, V lost 0 bases, and 14 bases had no gene match. DNA for the CDR3: TGTGCCAGCAGTTACTCACTCGATTCACAGGGGAGAATTCAGCCCCAGCATTTT. Residues: CASSYSLDSQGRIQPQHF.

The chain is built from TRBV19 and TRBJ2-1; D possibly corresponds to TRBD2 (5 bases). The CDR3 is 13 residues long. V lost 3 bases, J lost 3 bases, and 6 bases lay in between. Germline CDR1 reads LNHDA; CDR2 reads SQIVND (reference sequence). The CDR3 spells CASSIRGYNEQFF. The CDR3 DNA reads TGTGCCAGTAGTATCCGGGGCTACAATGAGCAGTTCTTC. The whole variable domain, filled in from reference TRBV19 and TRBJ2-1, reads DGGITQSPKYLFRKEGQNVTLSCEQNLNHDAMYWYRQDPGQGLRLIYYSQIVNDFQKGDIAEGYSVSREKKESFPLTVTSAQKNPTAFYLCASSIRGYNEQFFGPGTRLTVL.

The chain joins TRBV4-1 to TRBJ1-6, with D possibly being TRBD1 (6 bases). The CDR3 consists of 14 residues. Germline CDR1 MGHRA, CDR2 YSYEKL. V was pared by 2 bases and J by 10 bases, with 12 bases between. CDR3 bases: TGCGCCAGCAGCCAATTAGACAGGATCTCACCCCTCCACTTT. It specifies CASSQLDRISPLHF.